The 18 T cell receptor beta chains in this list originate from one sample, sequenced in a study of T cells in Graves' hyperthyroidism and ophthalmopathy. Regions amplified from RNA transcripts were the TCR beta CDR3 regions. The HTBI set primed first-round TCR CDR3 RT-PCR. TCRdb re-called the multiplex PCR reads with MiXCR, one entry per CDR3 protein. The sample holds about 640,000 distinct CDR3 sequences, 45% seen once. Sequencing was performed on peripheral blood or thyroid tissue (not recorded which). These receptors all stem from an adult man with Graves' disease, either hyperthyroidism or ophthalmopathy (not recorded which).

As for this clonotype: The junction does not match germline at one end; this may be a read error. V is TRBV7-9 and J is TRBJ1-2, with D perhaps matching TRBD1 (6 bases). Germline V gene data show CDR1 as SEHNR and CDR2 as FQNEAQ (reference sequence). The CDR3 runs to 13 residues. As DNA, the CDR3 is TGTGCCACAAAACCAGGGGAGTACTACGGCTACACCTTC. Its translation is CATKPGEYYGYTF.

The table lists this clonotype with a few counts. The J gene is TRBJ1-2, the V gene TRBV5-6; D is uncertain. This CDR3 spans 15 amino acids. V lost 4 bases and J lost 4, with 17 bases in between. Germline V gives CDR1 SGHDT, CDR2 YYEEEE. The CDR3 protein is CASSLATWEAYGYTF. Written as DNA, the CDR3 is TGTGCCAGCAGCCTCGCAACCTGGGAAGCCTATGGCTACACCTTC.

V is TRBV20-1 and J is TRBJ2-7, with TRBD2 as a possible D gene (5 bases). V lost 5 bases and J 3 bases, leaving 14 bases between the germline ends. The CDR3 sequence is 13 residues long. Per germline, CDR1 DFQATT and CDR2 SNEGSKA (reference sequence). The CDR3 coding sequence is TGCAGTGCTTCGGCAGGAGGAGGCTACGAGCAGTACTTC. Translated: CSASAGGGYEQYF.

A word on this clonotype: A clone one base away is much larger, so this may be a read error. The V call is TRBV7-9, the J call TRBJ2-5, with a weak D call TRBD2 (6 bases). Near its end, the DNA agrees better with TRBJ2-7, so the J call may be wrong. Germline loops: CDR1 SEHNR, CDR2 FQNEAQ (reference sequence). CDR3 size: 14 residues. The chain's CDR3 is CASSFRESSYEQYF. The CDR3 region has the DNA TGTGCCAGCAGCTTCCGGGAGAGCTCCTACGAGCAGTACTTC.

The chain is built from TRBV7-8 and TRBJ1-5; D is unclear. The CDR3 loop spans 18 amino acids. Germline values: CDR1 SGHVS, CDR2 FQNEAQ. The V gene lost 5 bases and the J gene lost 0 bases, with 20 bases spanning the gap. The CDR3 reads CASSLHEPGGGSNQPQHF. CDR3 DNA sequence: TGTGCCAGCAGCCTCCACGAGCCGGGTGGAGGTAGCAATCAGCCCCAGCATTTT.

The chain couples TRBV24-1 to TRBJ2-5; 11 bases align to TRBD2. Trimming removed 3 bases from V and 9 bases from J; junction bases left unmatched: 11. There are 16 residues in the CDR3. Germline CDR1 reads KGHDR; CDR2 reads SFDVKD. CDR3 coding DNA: TGTGCCACCAGTGATGACGGGACTAGCGGAAAGGGCCCCCAGTACTTC. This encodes CATSDDGTSGKGPQYF.

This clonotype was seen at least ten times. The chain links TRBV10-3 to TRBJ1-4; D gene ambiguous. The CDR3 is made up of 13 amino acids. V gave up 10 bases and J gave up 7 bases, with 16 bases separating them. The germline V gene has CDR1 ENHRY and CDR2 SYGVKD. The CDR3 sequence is CATSSMEGEKLFF. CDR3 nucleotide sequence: TGTGCCACTTCGTCCATGGAGGGTGAAAAACTGTTTTTT.

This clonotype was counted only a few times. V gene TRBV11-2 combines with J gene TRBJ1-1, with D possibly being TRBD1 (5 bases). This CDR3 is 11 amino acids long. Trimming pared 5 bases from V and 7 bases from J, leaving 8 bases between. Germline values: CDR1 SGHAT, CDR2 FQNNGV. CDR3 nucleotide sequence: TGTGCCAGCAGCCAGACAGATGAAGCTTTCTTT. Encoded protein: CASSQTDEAFF.

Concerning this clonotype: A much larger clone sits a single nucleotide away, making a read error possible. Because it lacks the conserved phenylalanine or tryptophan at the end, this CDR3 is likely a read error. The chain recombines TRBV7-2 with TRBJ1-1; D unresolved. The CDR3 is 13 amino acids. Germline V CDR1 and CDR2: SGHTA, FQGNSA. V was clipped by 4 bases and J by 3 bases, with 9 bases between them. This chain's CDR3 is CASSSRRDTEAFV. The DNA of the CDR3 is TGTGCCAGCAGCTCCCGTAGGGACACTGAAGCTTTCGTT.

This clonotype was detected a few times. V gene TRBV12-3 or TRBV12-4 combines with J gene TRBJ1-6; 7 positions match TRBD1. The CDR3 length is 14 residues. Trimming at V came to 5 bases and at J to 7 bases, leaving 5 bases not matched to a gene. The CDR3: CASSPPGQNSPLHF. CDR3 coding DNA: TGTGCCAGCAGTCCCCCGGGACAGAATTCACCCCTCCACTTT.

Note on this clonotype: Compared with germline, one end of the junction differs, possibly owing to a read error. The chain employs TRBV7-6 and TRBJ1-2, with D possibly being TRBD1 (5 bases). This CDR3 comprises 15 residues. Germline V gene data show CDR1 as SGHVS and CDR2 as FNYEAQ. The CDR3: CASSNPPGPPYGYTF. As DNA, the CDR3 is TGCGCCAGCAGCAATCCCCCGGGACCGCCCTATGGCTACACCTTC.

This CDR3 reads CASSFAPGLGMPGANVLTF. CDR3 DNA: TGTGCCAGCAGCTTCGCCCCGGGACTAGGAATGCCTGGGGCCAACGTCCTGACTTTC. The chain couples TRBV7-9 to TRBJ2-6; 8 positions match TRBD2. The V and J ends lost 3 bases and 2 bases, in that order; junction bases with no gene match: 12. The CDR3 runs to 19 residues. Germline assignment: CDR1 SEHNR and CDR2 FQNEAQ (reference sequence).

CDR3 DNA sequence: TGCAGCGTTGGTGAGGATGAGATGAATTCACCCCTCCACTTT. Protein: CSVGEDEMNSPLHF. The chain recombines TRBV29-1 with TRBJ1-6; D remains ambiguous. V was trimmed by 4 bases and J by 7 bases, leaving 14 bases between them. The germline CDR1 and CDR2 sequences are SQVTM and ANQGSEA. The CDR3 length is 14 residues.

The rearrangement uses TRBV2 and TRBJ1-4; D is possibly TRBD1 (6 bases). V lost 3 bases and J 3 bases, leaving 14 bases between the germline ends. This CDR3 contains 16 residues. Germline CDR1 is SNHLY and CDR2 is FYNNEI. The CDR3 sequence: CASSDRGMPANEKLFF. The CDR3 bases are TGTGCCAGCAGTGACAGGGGTATGCCGGCTAATGAAAAACTGTTTTTT.

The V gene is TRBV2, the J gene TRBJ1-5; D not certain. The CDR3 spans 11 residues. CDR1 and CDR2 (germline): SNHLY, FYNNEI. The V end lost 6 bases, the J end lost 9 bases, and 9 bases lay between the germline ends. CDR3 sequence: CASSVSSPQHF. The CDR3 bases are TGTGCCAGCAGCGTTTCGTCGCCCCAGCATTTT.

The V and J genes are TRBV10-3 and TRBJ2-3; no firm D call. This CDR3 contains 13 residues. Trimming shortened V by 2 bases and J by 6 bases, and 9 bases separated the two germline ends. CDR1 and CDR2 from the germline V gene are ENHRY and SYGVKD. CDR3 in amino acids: CAISEGEGDTQYF. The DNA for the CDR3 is TGTGCCATCAGTGAGGGGGAAGGTGATACGCAGTATTTT.

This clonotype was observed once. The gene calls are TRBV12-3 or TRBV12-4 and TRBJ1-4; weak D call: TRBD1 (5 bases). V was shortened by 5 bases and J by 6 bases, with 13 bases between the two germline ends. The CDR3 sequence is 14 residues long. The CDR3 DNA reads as TGTGCCAGCAGTCAGGACAAAGGGGATGAAAAACTGTTTTTT. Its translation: CASSQDKGDEKLFF.

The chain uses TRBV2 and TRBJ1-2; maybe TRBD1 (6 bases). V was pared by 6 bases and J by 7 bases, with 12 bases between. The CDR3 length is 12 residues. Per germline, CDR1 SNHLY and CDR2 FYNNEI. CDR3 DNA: TGTGCCAGCAGACCGACAGGAGGTGGCTACACCTTC. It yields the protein CASRPTGGGYTF.